Each of the 20 T cell receptor beta chains below was sequenced from the same sample in a study of T cells in Graves' hyperthyroidism and ophthalmopathy. Amplified TCR beta CDR3 regions came from RNA transcripts. An initial round of RT-PCR targeting the TCR CDR3 relied on the HTBI primer set. Using its own MiXCR run on the multiplex PCR reads, TCRdb lists one record per CDR3 protein. The profile shows some 490,000 distinct CDR3 sequences, 16% of them singletons. The sample consisted of blood. All receptors derive from a woman in her 30s with Graves' ophthalmopathy.

This clonotype was seen more than once but under ten times. The gene calls are TRBV6-1 and TRBJ2-2; 13 nucleotides line up with TRBD2. Germline loops: CDR1 MNHNS, CDR2 SASEGT. The CDR3 has 17 amino acids. The junction had 6 bases not matched to a gene; V was cut back by 7 bases and J by 1 base. The CDR3 loop reads CASTSGTSGKNTGELFF. CDR3 nucleotides: TGTGCCAGCACCTCCGGGACTAGCGGGAAGAACACCGGGGAGCTGTTTTTT.

At least ten counts were recorded for this clonotype. This chain uses TRBV7-3 with TRBJ2-1; 10 bases are shared with TRBD1. V lost 3 bases to trimming and J lost 5 bases; unmatched junction nucleotides: 4. CDR3 size: 15 residues. CDR1 and CDR2 (germline): SGHTA, FQGTGA. The CDR3 sequence is CASSLGQGRDNEQFF. The CDR3 DNA is TGTGCCAGCAGCTTGGGACAGGGGAGGGACAATGAGCAGTTCTTC.

This clonotype has at least ten counts. The chain is built from TRBV20-1 and TRBJ2-4; no clear D. V lost 0 bases to trimming and J lost 1 base, with 4 bases between them. Germline-derived CDR1 and CDR2 are DFQATT and SNEGSKA (reference sequence). The CDR3 is 13 amino acids. CDR3 bases: TGCAGTGCTAGAGATCCCGCCAAAAACATTCAGTACTTC. This sequence encodes CSARDPAKNIQYF.

This clonotype was picked up many times. The V and J genes are TRBV11-2 and TRBJ2-1, with 7 bases matching TRBD1. V trimming: 3 bases; J trimming: 4 bases; junction bases outside the gene matches: 9. The germline V gene encodes CDR1 SGHAT and CDR2 FQNNGV. The CDR3 is 16 amino acids. The CDR3 loop is CASSFRGQQTYNEQFF. The CDR3, as DNA: TGTGCCAGCAGCTTTAGGGGACAGCAAACTTACAATGAGCAGTTCTTC.

Ten or more counts support this clonotype. The rearrangement links TRBV7-9 to TRBJ2-4, with 8 bases identical to TRBD1. Germline CDR1 reads SEHNR; CDR2 reads FQNEAQ (reference sequence). The CDR3 is 18 amino acids. Losses at the gene ends were 5 bases for V and 7 bases for J; bases not matched to a gene: 19. The CDR3 loop is CASSPKFTRTGWVNIQYF. The CDR3 DNA reads TGTGCCAGCAGCCCAAAATTCACGAGGACAGGGTGGGTGAACATTCAGTACTTC. Complete variable domain (other parts from reference TRBV7-9 and TRBJ2-4): DTGVSQNPRHKITKRGQNVTFRCDPISEHNRLYWYRQTLGQGPEFLTYFQNEAQLEKSRLLSDRFSAERPKGSFSTLEIQRTEQGDSAMYLCASSPKFTRTGWVNIQYFGAGTRLSVL.

This clonotype was detected a few times. One junction end does not reproduce the germline sequence, and a read error may be involved. The chain has TRBV7-9 and TRBJ1-2; D unclear. The CDR3 has 13 amino acids. The germline CDR1 and CDR2 sequences are SEHNR and FQNEAQ (reference sequence). The CDR3 coding sequence is TGTGCCAGCAGCTTACGGACCGACTATGGCCACACCTTC. Translated: CASSLRTDYGHTF.

This clonotype occurred many times. J is TRBJ2-2 and V is TRBV29-1; no definite D call. Germline V gene data show CDR1 as SQVTM and CDR2 as ANQGSEA. There are 15 residues in the CDR3. V lost 4 bases and J 0 bases, leaving 12 bases between the germline ends. The CDR3 region is CSVVSGFANTGELFF. For the CDR3, the DNA is TGCAGCGTTGTATCAGGTTTCGCGAACACCGGGGAGCTGTTTTTT.

To note about this clonotype: A read error may explain this, as a much larger clone is one base away. The chain links TRBV7-2 to TRBJ2-1; 9 nucleotides line up with TRBD2. The CDR3 totals 15 residues. Germline V gene data show CDR1 as SGHTA and CDR2 as FQGNSA. This chain's CDR3 is CAGSLGSGRMREQFF. CDR3 DNA: TGTGCCGGCAGCTTAGGTAGCGGGAGAATGCGGGAGCAGTTCTTC.

The table lists this clonotype with many counts. The chain recombines TRBV20-1 with TRBJ2-7; 7 positions agree with TRBD1. V trimming: 6 bases; J trimming: 2 bases; junction bases outside the gene matches: 7. The CDR3 has 13 amino acids. Germline CDR1 and CDR2: DFQATT and SNEGSKA (reference sequence). The CDR3 nucleotides read TGCAGTGCCCAGAGGACAGGTGCCTACGAGCAGTACTTC. This translates into CSAQRTGAYEQYF.

This clonotype has a count of ten or more. The V call is TRBV24-1, the J call TRBJ2-1, with D possibly matching TRBD2 (6 bases). Trimming shortened V by 4 bases and J by 7 bases, and 25 bases separated the two germline ends. This CDR3 spans 18 amino acids. CDR1 is KGHDR, CDR2 SFDVKD, per germline. The CDR3 spells CATSDLSPMAGKVNEQFF. CDR3 nucleotides: TGTGCCACCAGTGACCTAAGTCCTATGGCGGGAAAGGTGAATGAGCAGTTCTTC.

This clonotype showed up just a few times. This rearrangement joins TRBV7-3 to TRBJ2-3; TRBD1 aligns across 11 bases. Germline CDR1 reads SGHTA; CDR2 reads FQGTGA. The J segment lost 0 bases and the V segment lost 5 bases, leaving 4 bases of the junction unmatched. This CDR3 spans 16 amino acids. The CDR3 region is CASSRTGGLSTDTQYF. DNA of the CDR3: TGTGCCAGCAGCCGGACAGGGGGCCTGAGCACAGATACGCAGTATTTT.

A few counts support this clonotype. The V and J genes are TRBV20-1 and TRBJ2-1; 8 bases are a match to TRBD2. Trimming at V came to 4 bases and at J to 5 bases, leaving 4 bases not matched to a gene. The CDR3 is made up of 13 amino acids. The V gene's germline CDR1 is DFQATT and CDR2 SNEGSKA (reference sequence). The DNA for the CDR3 is TGCAGTGCTACTAGCGGGTCCCACAATGAGCAGTTCTTC. Translating gives CSATSGSHNEQFF.

This clonotype has just a few counts. The chain uses TRBV6-5 and TRBJ2-1; D remains ambiguous. This CDR3 spans 16 amino acids. Germline CDR1 and CDR2: MNHEY and SVGAGI. Trimming pared 0 bases from V and 8 bases from J, leaving 17 bases between. The CDR3 DNA reads as TGTGCCAGCAGTTACTCAACGGATGCCCAACCGTATGAGCAGTTCTTC. Translated, it gives CASSYSTDAQPYEQFF.

Regarding this clonotype: Possible read error: a much larger clone is one base away. V usage is TRBV29-1 and J usage is TRBJ1-1; D is undetermined. In germline, CDR1 is SQVTM, CDR2 ANQGSEA. This CDR3 has 12 residues. As DNA, the CDR3 is TGCAGCGTTGTACACTCGAACACTGGAGCTTTCTTT. It specifies CSVVHSNTGAFF.

This clonotype was seen more than once but under ten times. This chain uses TRBV4-1 with TRBJ1-2; D might be TRBD1 (5 bases). The length of the CDR3 is 13 residues. V was cut by 5 bases and J by 4 bases, with 11 bases left in between. Germline loops: CDR1 MGHRA, CDR2 YSYEKL. The CDR3 nucleotides read TGCGCCAGCAGCTCCCGGGACGGCTATGGCTACACCTTC. It yields the protein CASSSRDGYGYTF.

This chain uses TRBV28 with TRBJ1-2, with a possible D match to TRBD1 (5 bases). From germline, CDR1 is MDHEN and CDR2 SYDVKM. This CDR3 is built from 11 residues. Here the CDR3 reads CGSGQNYGYTF. The CDR3 DNA reads as TGTGGATCGGGGCAGAACTATGGCTACACCTTC.

This clonotype came up a few times. The chain combines TRBV6-1 with TRBJ2-7; tentative D call: TRBD1 (7 bases). The CDR3 spans 15 residues. Between the trimmed V and J ends, which lost 5 bases and 3 bases, there was a span of 17 bases. CDR1 and CDR2 from the germline V gene are MNHNS and SASEGT. The CDR3 spells CASSHTRQGGYEQYF. The CDR3 region has the DNA TGTGCCAGCAGTCATACCCGACAGGGAGGCTACGAGCAGTACTTC.

This clonotype has ten or more counts. The V call is TRBV30, the J call TRBJ1-1; TRBD1 is a possible D gene (5 bases). The CDR3 contains 13 residues. Trimming removed 5 bases from V and 4 bases from J, with 14 bases in between. Germline V gene sequence: CDR1 GTSNPN, CDR2 SVGIG (reference sequence). Here the CDR3 DNA reads TGTGCCTGGTCTCGGACATTGGGCACTGAAGCTTTCTTT. Its protein is CAWSRTLGTEAFF.

In this sample, this clonotype turned up many times. The chain is built from TRBV14 and TRBJ2-5; no firm D call. Germline V gene lookup returns CDR1 SGHDN and CDR2 FVKESK. The V gene lost 0 bases and the J gene lost 6 bases, with 5 bases spanning the gap. This CDR3 is 12 amino acids long. DNA for the CDR3: TGTGCCAGCAGCCAAGAGCGTCAGACCCAGTACTTC. This translates into CASSQERQTQYF. The whole variable domain, remainder taken from reference TRBV14 and TRBJ2-5, is EAGVTQFPSHSVIEKGQTVTLRCDPISGHDNLYWYRRVMGKEIKFLLHFVKESKQDESGMPNNRFLAERTGGTYSTLKVQPAELEDSGVYFCASSQERQTQYFGPGTRLLVL.

The V call is TRBV30, the J call TRBJ1-1; D remains ambiguous. The germline CDR1 and CDR2 sequences are GTSNPN and SVGIG (reference sequence). The CDR3 totals 14 residues. Trimming pared 6 bases from V and 1 base from J, leaving 15 bases between. The CDR3 DNA reads TGTGCCTGTTCTCAACCACAGAGGAACACTGAAGCTTTCTTT. It is translated as CACSQPQRNTEAFF.